This T cell receptor beta chain was observed in a study of shared clonotypes between healthy human individuals. The CDR3 has 15 residues. The V and J ends lost 0 bases and 7 bases respectively, with 12 bases between them. Germline CDR1 is MNHEY and CDR2 is SVGAGI. The assay ran at deep level. The method was immunoSEQ multiplex PCR; TCRdb's version includes in-frame clones alone and lacks a portion of them. The top ten hold approximately 0.06% of the sample, which has 500,000 to 550,000 clones, approximately 94% seen once. The sample consisted of naive CD4+ T cells sorted from blood. The subset: CD45RA+ positively selected. This rearrangement joins TRBV6-5 to TRBJ1-4; D is perhaps TRBD1 (5 bases). The sequence derives from a woman aged 30 to 39 in good health. In DNA, the CDR3 is TGTGCCAGCAGTTACTCGAAACTTGGGGGTGAAAAACTGTTTTTT. The encoded protein is CASSYSKLGGEKLFF.